These 16 T cell receptor beta chains were all obtained from the same sample, sequenced in a study of blood T cell repertoires in COVID-19. TCRdb's table, derived via immunoSEQ multiplex PCR, lists solely in-frame clones and lacks some. The profile shows roughly 250,000 clones, about 93% of them singletons. Sequencing was carried out using peripheral blood. The source of these receptors is a man aged 25 to 40 with COVID-19, enrolled during active disease.

This clone has only a few counts. The chain links TRBV19 to TRBJ1-1; a weak D match, TRBD1 (5 bases). The V gene lost 10 bases and the J gene lost 6 bases, with 18 bases spanning the gap. The CDR3 consists of 13 residues. Germline V lookup: CDR1 LNHDA, CDR2 SQIVND (reference sequence). CDR3 in DNA: TGTGCCACCACACTCAACAGGATTTCTGAAGCTTTCTTT. Translation gives CATTLNRISEAFF.

The CDR3 region has the DNA TGTGCCAGCAGCCTAGCCAGGGCCGCCATATATTTT. Amino acids: CASSLARAAIYF. The V and J genes are TRBV11-2 and TRBJ1-3, with D perhaps matching TRBD1 (5 bases). The V end lost 5 bases, the J end lost 11 bases, and 13 bases lay between the germline ends. This CDR3 contains 12 residues. Per germline, CDR1 SGHAT and CDR2 FQNNGV.

This chain connects TRBV13 to TRBJ1-1; D not resolved. The V and J ends lost 0 bases and 1 base respectively, with 6 bases between them. Germline V gene lookup returns CDR1 PRHDT and CDR2 FYEKMQ (reference sequence). This CDR3 has 14 amino acids. CDR3 nucleotide sequence: TGTGCCAGCAGCTTAGGGGCGGGGAACACTGAAGCTTTCTTT. Translated: CASSLGAGNTEAFF.

This rearrangement joins TRBV5-5 to TRBJ1-5; D not certain. The CDR3 is made up of 16 amino acids. V lost 4 bases, J lost 1 base, and 15 bases lay in between. The germline V gene has CDR1 SGHKS and CDR2 YYEKEE (reference sequence). This chain's CDR3 is CASSLDGKASNQPQHF. The CDR3 DNA reads as TGTGCCAGCAGCCTGGACGGGAAAGCGAGCAATCAGCCCCAGCATTTT.

V gene TRBV27 combines with J gene TRBJ1-1; a possible D gene is TRBD1 (5 bases). This CDR3 has 14 amino acids. V lost 9 bases, J lost 1 base, and 15 bases lay in between. Germline CDR1 and CDR2: MNHEY and SMNVEV (reference sequence). DNA for the CDR3: TGTGCCAGTGCGACAGTCCACAAGAACACTGAAGCTTTCTTT. This codes for CASATVHKNTEAFF.

V usage is TRBV6-4 and J usage is TRBJ2-2; weak D call: TRBD1 (5 bases). V lost 2 bases and J lost 3, with 7 bases in between. Germline assignment: CDR1 MRHNA and CDR2 SNTAGT. The CDR3 extends over 14 amino acids. In DNA form, the CDR3 reads TGTGCCAGCAGTGACCAGGGCCACACCGGGGAGCTGTTTTTT. It codes for CASSDQGHTGELFF.

The chain carries TRBV4-2 and TRBJ2-2; D not resolved. The germline V and J ends were trimmed by 3 bases and 4 bases, with 15 bases remaining between them. CDR1 LGHNA and CDR2 YNFKEQ come from the germline V gene. The CDR3 length is 16 residues. This CDR3 reads CASSHEFSRLTGELFF. As DNA, the CDR3 is TGTGCCAGCAGCCATGAATTTAGCCGTCTCACCGGGGAGCTGTTTTTT.

Written as DNA, the CDR3 is TGTGCCAGCAGCGTAGCTGGGTCAGGGGGAACATCCTATGGCTACACCTTC. Translating it yields CASSVAGSGGTSYGYTF. V usage is TRBV9 and J usage is TRBJ1-2, with 7 bases fitting TRBD1. CDR3 length equals 17 residues. Trimming took 0 bases from V and 4 from J; bases not matched to a gene: 12. The germline CDR1 and CDR2 sequences are SGDLS and YYNGEE. Drawing the rest from reference TRBV9 and TRBJ1-2, the complete variable domain is DSGVTQTPKHLITATGQRVTLRCSPRSGDLSVYWYQQSLDQGLQFLIQYYNGEERAKGNILERFSAQQFPDLHSELNLSSLELGDSALYFCASSVAGSGGTSYGYTFGSGTRLTVV.

The chain uses TRBV7-9 and TRBJ1-2; D not certain. This CDR3 is 15 amino acids long. The V and J ends lost 6 bases and 6 bases respectively, with 20 bases between them. CDR1 and CDR2 (germline): SEHNR, FQNEAQ (reference sequence). CDR3 sequence reads: CASSSSGGLPDGYTF. In DNA form, the CDR3 reads TGTGCCAGCAGTTCCAGTGGTGGACTGCCCGATGGCTACACCTTC.

About this clone: The identical CDR3 is also encoded by other nucleotide sequences in the sample. This chain connects TRBV19 to TRBJ1-5; a weak D match, TRBD1 (5 bases). Germline values: CDR1 LNHDA, CDR2 SQIVND (reference sequence). The ends were cut back, 5 bases at V and 2 bases at J, with 7 bases in the middle. This CDR3 is 13 amino acids long. The CDR3 reads CASSGTGNQPQHF. The CDR3, as DNA: TGTGCCAGTAGTGGGACTGGCAATCAGCCCCAGCATTTT.

This chain connects TRBV7-2 to TRBJ2-7; tentatively, D is TRBD2 (5 bases). The CDR3 is 13 residues long. Trimming stripped 3 bases from V and 2 bases from J, with 8 bases between. Germline-derived CDR1 and CDR2 are SGHTA and FQGNSA. For the CDR3, the DNA is TGTGCCAGCAGCTTCGGACTTCCCTACGAGCAGTACTTC. This codes for CASSFGLPYEQYF.

The chain links TRBV19 to TRBJ1-3; D may be TRBD1 (5 bases). The V gene lost 8 bases and the J gene lost 4 bases, with 18 bases spanning the gap. CDR1 is LNHDA, CDR2 SQIVND, per germline (reference sequence). The CDR3 runs to 15 residues. The CDR3 spells CASYTGLVSGNTIYF. CDR3 coding DNA: TGTGCCAGTTATACAGGCCTGGTTTCAGGAAACACCATATATTTT.

The chain is built from TRBV5-1 and TRBJ1-2; D is undetermined. Germline CDR1 SGHRS, CDR2 YFSETQ. The CDR3 covers 14 residues. Deletions cut 0 bases from V and 2 bases from J, with 8 bases between. The CDR3 spells CASSLVGENYGYTF. As DNA, the CDR3 is TGCGCCAGCAGCTTGGTGGGAGAGAACTATGGCTACACCTTC.

The chain links TRBV5-1 to TRBJ2-5; 10 bases are shared with TRBD1. The CDR3 sequence is 14 residues long. With V trimmed by 5 bases and J by 2 bases, 3 bases remained unmatched. CDR1 is SGHRS and CDR2 is YFSETQ in the germline V gene. CDR3 region: CASSPDRGQETQYF. CDR3 in DNA: TGCGCCAGCAGTCCGGACAGGGGGCAAGAGACCCAGTACTTC.

The V gene is TRBV5-1, the J gene TRBJ1-1; 8 bases align to TRBD1. From germline, CDR1 is SGHRS and CDR2 YFSETQ. Trimming at V came to 4 bases and at J to 1 base, leaving 6 bases not matched to a gene. This CDR3 has 15 residues. CDR3: CASSKPQGENTEAFF. The CDR3 DNA reads TGCGCCAGCAGCAAGCCACAGGGGGAGAACACTGAAGCTTTCTTT. The full variable domain, with the rest looked up from reference TRBV5-1 and TRBJ1-1, is KAGVTQTPRYLIKTRGQQVTLSCSPISGHRSVSWYQQTPGQGLQFLFEYFSETQRNKGNFPGRFSGRQFSNSRSEMNVSTLELGDSALYLCASSKPQGENTEAFFGQGTRLTVV.

CDR3 sequence: CASSHRAGGSNTGELFF. The CDR3 bases are TGCGCCAGCAGCCACCGAGCGGGGGGAAGTAACACCGGGGAGCTGTTTTTT. The gene calls are TRBV4-1 and TRBJ2-2; TRBD2 matches 9 bases. Germline CDR1 and CDR2: MGHRA and YSYEKL. V was clipped by 3 bases and J by 2 bases; unmatched bases: 7. CDR3 length: 17 amino acids.